One sample yielded the 28 T cell receptor beta chains listed below, sequenced in a study of CD8 T cells in ankylosing spondylitis. MiXCR, run by TCRdb on the 5' RACE reads, gives a single entry per CDR3 protein. Here the sample spans 200,000 or so distinct CDR3 sequences, roughly 18% being singletons. The sequencing sample was made of blood, either unsorted or a sorted T cell fraction (not recorded which). Source of these receptors: a male donor aged 5-29 years with ankylosing spondylitis or in good health (not recorded which).

This clonotype was recorded a few times. This rearrangement joins TRBV7-2 to TRBJ1-1, with no clear D. Looked up from germline, CDR1 is SGHTA and CDR2 is FQGNSA. The CDR3 is 14 amino acids. V lost 3 bases, J lost 3 bases, and 11 bases lay in between. The CDR3 protein is CASSFPVRHTEAFF. CDR3 in DNA: TGTGCCAGCAGCTTCCCCGTGCGGCACACTGAAGCTTTCTTT.

The gene calls are TRBV6-1 and TRBJ2-7, with TRBD1 as a possible D gene (5 bases). CDR1 is MNHNS and CDR2 is SASEGT in the germline V gene. This CDR3 region has 14 residues. The V and J ends lost 3 bases and 6 bases respectively, with 15 bases between them. CDR3 residues: CASSEAGQSIEQYV. CDR3 nucleotides: TGTGCCAGCAGTGAGGCAGGGCAGTCAATCGAGCAGTACGTC.

This clonotype was seen repeatedly, ten times or more. The chain recombines TRBV7-2 with TRBJ1-5; tentatively, D is TRBD1 (5 bases). V shed 3 bases and J shed 1 base, with 7 bases lying between them. The germline V gene encodes CDR1 SGHTA and CDR2 FQGNSA. The CDR3 extends over 14 amino acids. The chain's CDR3 is CASSLRGSNQPQHF. The CDR3 region has the DNA TGTGCCAGCAGCTTGAGGGGAAGCAATCAGCCCCAGCATTTT.

This clonotype occurred many times. The chain recombines TRBV28 with TRBJ2-3; 7 bases agree with TRBD1. Germline-derived CDR1 and CDR2 are MDHEN and SYDVKM. The ends lost 5 bases at V and 7 bases at J; junction bases unmatched: 6. This CDR3 is 13 amino acids long. DNA of the CDR3: TGTGCCAGCAGTCCAAGACAGGGCCATACGCAGTATTTT. Protein: CASSPRQGHTQYF.

Only a few counts were recorded for this clonotype. The chain employs TRBV23-1 and TRBJ2-5, with D perhaps TRBD2 (6 bases). TRBV23-1 is noted as an ORF with a role that remains uncertain. The length of the CDR3 is 10 residues. V was pared by 8 bases and J by 7 bases, with 8 bases between. CDR3 in amino acids: CASAGLTQYF. CDR3 in DNA: TGCGCCAGCGCGGGATTGACCCAGTACTTC.

In this sample, this clonotype turned up many times. The rearrangement joins TRBV12-3 or TRBV12-4 to TRBJ1-3, with TRBD1 matching over 7 bases. V was clipped by 6 bases and J by 2 bases; unmatched bases: 4. The CDR3 contains 14 residues. Written as DNA, the CDR3 is TGTGCCAGCAGCAATCAGGGGGCTGGAAACACCATATATTTT. The encoded protein is CASSNQGAGNTIYF.

This clonotype was recorded at least ten times. The rearrangement uses TRBV11-3 and TRBJ1-1; unclear D gene. With 1 base removed from V and 1 base from J, the gap between germline ends came to 7 bases. The CDR3 length is 14 residues. Germline CDR1 reads SGHNT; CDR2 reads YENEEA. CDR3 bases: TGTGCCAGCAGCTTAGTAGGGCCGAACACTGAAGCTTTCTTT. Residues: CASSLVGPNTEAFF.

This clonotype was counted at least ten times. CDR3 sequence: CSAANPGDYGYTF. The CDR3 DNA sequence: TGCAGTGCGGCGAACCCCGGAGACTATGGCTACACCTTC. The V gene is TRBV20-1, the J gene TRBJ1-2; the D is unclear. V dropped 6 bases and J dropped 3 bases, with 14 bases sitting between them. Looked up from germline, CDR1 is DFQATT and CDR2 is SNEGSKA (reference sequence). This CDR3 is 13 amino acids long.

The rearrangement links TRBV20-1 to TRBJ1-2; TRBD1 is a possible D gene (6 bases). Germline V gene data show CDR1 as DFQATT and CDR2 as SNEGSKA (reference sequence). The CDR3 is 14 residues long. Trimming removed 3 bases from V and 5 bases from J, with 16 bases in between. This CDR3 is CSASPTQGIYGYTF. The CDR3 bases are TGCAGTGCTAGTCCAACTCAGGGGATATATGGCTACACCTTC.

In its sample, this clonotype was seen many times. The V gene is TRBV10-3, the J gene TRBJ2-2, with D hard to call. The V end lost 3 bases, the J end lost 0 bases, and 11 bases lay between the germline ends. This CDR3 has 16 residues. In germline, CDR1 is ENHRY, CDR2 SYGVKD. CDR3 sequence (DNA): TGTGCCATCAGTGACCCGACGGAAACGAACACCGGGGAGCTGTTTTTT. It translates to CAISDPTETNTGELFF.

V and J are TRBV12-2 and TRBJ1-4. TRBV12-2 is listed as a pseudogene. This CDR3 comprises 13 residues. CDR3 residues: CASRLASPGELFF. CDR3 DNA sequence: TGTGCAAGTCGCTTAGCGTCTCCAGGAGAACTGTTTTTT.

The chain recombines TRBV12-3 or TRBV12-4 with TRBJ2-1; 7 bases fit TRBD2. V gave up 1 base and J gave up 8 bases; unmatched junction bases: 5. The CDR3 spans 14 residues. CDR3 bases: TGTGCCAGCAGTTTAGGTTTGGCGGGAGATGAGCAGTTCTTC. This encodes CASSLGLAGDEQFF.

The sample holds a few counts of this clonotype. The rearrangement links TRBV19 to TRBJ1-1; D gene ambiguous. There are 13 residues in the CDR3. Per germline, CDR1 LNHDA and CDR2 SQIVND (reference sequence). Trimming shortened V by 4 bases and J by 5 bases, and 11 bases separated the two germline ends. The CDR3 sequence is CASSTKRWTEAFF. CDR3 nucleotide sequence: TGTGCCAGTAGTACGAAGCGGTGGACTGAAGCTTTCTTT.

This clonotype has ten or more counts. The chain uses TRBV12-3 or TRBV12-4 and TRBJ2-7; a weak D match, TRBD1 (6 bases). V was clipped by 3 bases and J by 4 bases, with 19 bases between them. The CDR3 loop spans 16 amino acids. Here the CDR3 DNA reads TGTGCCAGCAGTTTCTCATCCCGGACAGTCCCGTACGAGCAGTACTTC. The encoded protein is CASSFSSRTVPYEQYF.

The sample holds one count of this clonotype. V and J are TRBV20-1 and TRBJ2-3, with D uncertain. CDR3 size: 13 residues. Trimming removed 6 bases from V and 0 bases from J, with 10 bases in between. Germline V gives CDR1 DFQATT, CDR2 SNEGSKA (reference sequence). The CDR3 reads CSATPDSTDTQYF. Written as DNA, the CDR3 is TGCAGTGCAACCCCAGATAGCACAGATACGCAGTATTTT.

This clonotype was detected many times. The chain employs TRBV4-3 and TRBJ2-7; no firm D call. The V gene lost 4 bases and the J gene lost 7 bases, with 17 bases spanning the gap. Per germline, CDR1 LGHNA and CDR2 YSLEER. This CDR3 contains 14 residues. CDR3 in DNA: TGCGCCAGCAGCCTAGACATCGCAGGAAGAGAGCAGTACTTC. Its protein is CASSLDIAGREQYF.

This clonotype has ten or more counts. The genes are TRBV27 and TRBJ1-2; no clear D gene. This CDR3 contains 12 residues. V shed 6 bases and J shed 1 base, with 6 bases lying between them. CDR1 and CDR2 from the germline V gene are MNHEY and SMNVEV (reference sequence). CDR3 nucleotide sequence: TGTGCCAGCAGAAAGGGTAACTATGGCTACACCTTC. Translating it yields CASRKGNYGYTF.

This clonotype was found many times. V and J are TRBV5-1 and TRBJ1-2; D gene unclear. The V end lost 5 bases, the J end lost 5 bases, and 13 bases lay between the germline ends. The V gene's germline CDR1 is SGHRS and CDR2 YFSETQ. This CDR3 spans 13 amino acids. The CDR3 nucleotides read TGCGCCAGCAGTGGTTCGACTTCGTATGGCTACACCTTC. Its translation: CASSGSTSYGYTF.

The chain links TRBV29-1 to TRBJ2-7; TRBD1 is a possible D gene (6 bases). CDR1 and CDR2 from the germline V gene are SQVTM and ANQGSEA. The CDR3 contains 14 residues. V lost 6 bases and J 6 bases, leaving 21 bases between the germline ends. CDR3 sequence reads: CSVRSGTSGSEQYF. In nucleotides, the CDR3 is TGCAGCGTACGATCCGGGACATCCGGATCCGAGCAGTACTTC.

Ten or more counts support this clonotype. This chain uses TRBV24-1 with TRBJ2-3, with 7 bases aligning to TRBD2. Germline V lookup: CDR1 KGHDR, CDR2 SFDVKD. With 2 bases clipped from V and 2 bases from J, the junction kept 6 bases outside the gene matches. This CDR3 comprises 16 residues. DNA of the CDR3: TGTGCCACCAGTGATTCGGGCCTAGCGGTCACAGATACGCAGTATTTT. Protein sequence: CATSDSGLAVTDTQYF.

The sample holds many counts of this clonotype. The rearrangement uses TRBV4-2 and TRBJ2-1, with D unresolved. CDR1 and CDR2 from the germline V gene are LGHNA and YNFKEQ. Trimming shortened V by 0 bases and J by 7 bases, and 10 bases separated the two germline ends. This CDR3 region has 14 residues. CDR3 bases: TGTGCCAGCAGCCAAGAGGGCCTGTATAATGAGCAGTTCTTC. It yields the protein CASSQEGLYNEQFF.

This clonotype was counted between two and nine times. J is TRBJ2-6 and V is TRBV29-1; no firm D call. Germline V gene sequence: CDR1 SQVTM, CDR2 ANQGSEA. V lost 6 bases to trimming and J lost 2 bases, with 8 bases between them. The CDR3 totals 13 residues. Here the CDR3 reads CSVDGPGANVLTF. In DNA form, the CDR3 reads TGCAGCGTGGACGGTCCTGGGGCCAACGTCCTGACTTTC.

V is TRBV5-1 and J is TRBJ1-1, with TRBD1 matching over 9 bases. V trimming: 0 bases; J trimming: 6 bases; junction bases outside the gene matches: 6. The CDR3 is made up of 15 amino acids. Germline V gene lookup returns CDR1 SGHRS and CDR2 YFSETQ. This CDR3 is CASSLAGQGIAEAFF. In DNA, the CDR3 is TGCGCCAGCAGCTTGGCGGGACAGGGAATTGCTGAAGCTTTCTTT. Looking up the rest from reference TRBV5-1 and TRBJ1-1 gives the full variable domain: KAGVTQTPRYLIKTRGQQVTLSCSPISGHRSVSWYQQTPGQGLQFLFEYFSETQRNKGNFPGRFSGRQFSNSRSEMNVSTLELGDSALYLCASSLAGQGIAEAFFGQGTRLTVV.

This clonotype has a count of ten or more. The gene calls are TRBV2 and TRBJ2-1; 11 bases fit TRBD2. The V gene end was trimmed by 5 bases and the J gene end by 2 bases; junction bases not matched to a gene: 5. Germline lookup yields CDR1 SNHLY and CDR2 FYNNEI. The CDR3 runs 16 residues. CDR3 amino acids: CASSPLAGGPYNEQFF. For the CDR3, the DNA is TGTGCCAGCAGTCCGCTAGCGGGAGGTCCCTACAATGAGCAGTTCTTC.

Many counts were recorded for this clonotype. The chain employs TRBV2 and TRBJ2-7; maybe TRBD2 (7 bases). CDR3 length equals 15 residues. V gave up 6 bases and J gave up 2 bases, with 17 bases separating them. Germline V CDR1 and CDR2: SNHLY, FYNNEI. The CDR3 bases are TGTGCCAGCAGCCCTGAAGGGGGGGACGCCTACGAGCAGTACTTC. It specifies CASSPEGGDAYEQYF.

This clonotype has only a few counts. V and J are TRBV20-1 and TRBJ2-1; possible D gene TRBD1, 5 bases. The germline CDR1 and CDR2 sequences are DFQATT and SNEGSKA (reference sequence). The length of the CDR3 is 13 residues. The germline V and J ends were trimmed by 5 bases and 7 bases, with 15 bases remaining between them. Here the CDR3 reads CSAGRTGANEQFF. CDR3 bases: TGCAGTGCTGGGCGAACAGGAGCGAATGAGCAGTTCTTC.

V and J are TRBV27 and TRBJ2-7; D ambiguous. V was clipped by 5 bases and J by 0 bases, with 8 bases between them. The germline V gene encodes CDR1 MNHEY and CDR2 SMNVEV (reference sequence). The CDR3 is 13 residues long. CDR3 residues: CASSSPSSYEQYF. CDR3 DNA sequence: TGTGCCAGCAGTAGCCCCAGCTCCTACGAGCAGTACTTC.

This clonotype has ten or more counts. This chain joins TRBV12-3 or TRBV12-4 and TRBJ2-1; perhaps TRBD2 as D (5 bases). V was shortened by 3 bases and J by 5 bases, with 11 bases between the two germline ends. The CDR3 sequence is 14 residues long. The CDR3 is CASSFGVSHNEQFF. Written as DNA, the CDR3 is TGTGCCAGCAGTTTCGGGGTATCCCACAATGAGCAGTTCTTC.